These T cell receptor beta chains were read from a single sample in a study of T cells in Graves' hyperthyroidism and ophthalmopathy. TCRdb used MiXCR to reprocess the multiplex PCR reads, holding one entry per CDR3 protein. The sample carries 450,000 to 600,000 distinct CDR3 sequences, around 20% recorded once. The sample comprised blood. The receptor source for this set is a man between 35 and 55 years old with Graves' ophthalmopathy. CDR3s include the opening cysteine and the closing phenylalanine or tryptophan. A D gene is named only where the DNA matches it firmly.

V gene: TRBV18
D gene: .
J gene: TRBJ1-5
CDR3 protein: CASSPFKGYNQPQHF

V gene: TRBV10-3
D gene: TRBD1
J gene: TRBJ1-5
CDR3 protein: CAISLGDRDSNQPQHF

V gene: TRBV9
D gene: TRBD1
J gene: TRBJ1-2
CDR3 protein: CASTRMPGQGGYGYTF

V gene: TRBV18
D gene: TRBD2
J gene: TRBJ2-5
CDR3 protein: CASSETTERGETQYF

V gene: TRBV10-3
D gene: .
J gene: TRBJ1-1
CDR3 protein: CATVTGSKNEAFF

V gene: TRBV11-2
D gene: .
J gene: TRBJ2-7
CDR3 protein: CASSLSMLGGSYEQYF

V gene: TRBV5-1
D gene: .
J gene: TRBJ2-3
CDR3 protein: CVSRTAASTDTQYF

V gene: TRBV5-1
D gene: .
J gene: TRBJ2-1
CDR3 protein: CASSQDRNEQFF

V gene: TRBV12-3/TRBV12-4
D gene: .
J gene: TRBJ1-1
CDR3 protein: CASSLQTTNTEAFF

V gene: TRBV11-2
D gene: .
J gene: TRBJ2-5
CDR3 protein: CASSKGPQETQYF

V gene: TRBV19
D gene: .
J gene: TRBJ2-2
CDR3 protein: CASSIQPPWELFF

V gene: TRBV20-1
D gene: TRBD2
J gene: TRBJ2-4
CDR3 protein: CSAREAGTRFGIQYF

V gene: TRBV12-3/TRBV12-4
D gene: .
J gene: TRBJ2-5
CDR3 protein: CASSPTRERGTQYF

V gene: TRBV20-1
D gene: TRBD1
J gene: TRBJ2-7
CDR3 protein: CSASRTGTSGYEQYF